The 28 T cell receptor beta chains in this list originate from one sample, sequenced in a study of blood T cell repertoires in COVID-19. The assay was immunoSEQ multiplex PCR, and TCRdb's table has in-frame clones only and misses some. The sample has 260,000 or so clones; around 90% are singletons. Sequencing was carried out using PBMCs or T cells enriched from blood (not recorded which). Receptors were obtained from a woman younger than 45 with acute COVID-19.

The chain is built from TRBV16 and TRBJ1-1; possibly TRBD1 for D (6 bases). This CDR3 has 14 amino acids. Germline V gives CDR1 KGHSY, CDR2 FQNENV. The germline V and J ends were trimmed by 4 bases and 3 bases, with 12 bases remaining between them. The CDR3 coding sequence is TGTGCCAGCAGCCTTCAAACAGGGTACACTGAAGCTTTCTTT. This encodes CASSLQTGYTEAFF.

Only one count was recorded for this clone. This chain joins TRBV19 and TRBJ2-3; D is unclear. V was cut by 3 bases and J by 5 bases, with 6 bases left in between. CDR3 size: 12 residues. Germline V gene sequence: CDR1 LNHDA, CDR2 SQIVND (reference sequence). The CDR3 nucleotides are TGTGCCAGTAGTATTCGAGAAGATACGCAGTATTTT. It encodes CASSIREDTQYF.

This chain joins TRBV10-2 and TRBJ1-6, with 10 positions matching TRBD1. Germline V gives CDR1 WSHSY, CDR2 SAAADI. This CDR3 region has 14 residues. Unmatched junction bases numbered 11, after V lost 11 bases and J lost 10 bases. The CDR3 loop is CACQRTGGESPLHF. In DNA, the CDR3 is TGCGCCTGCCAAAGGACAGGGGGAGAATCACCCCTCCACTTT.

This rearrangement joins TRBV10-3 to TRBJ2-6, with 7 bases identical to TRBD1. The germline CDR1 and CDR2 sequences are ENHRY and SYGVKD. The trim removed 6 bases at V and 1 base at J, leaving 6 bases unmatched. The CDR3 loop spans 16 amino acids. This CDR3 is CAISRDRVSGANVLTF. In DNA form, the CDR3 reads TGTGCCATCAGCCGGGACAGAGTTTCTGGGGCCAACGTCCTGACTTTC.

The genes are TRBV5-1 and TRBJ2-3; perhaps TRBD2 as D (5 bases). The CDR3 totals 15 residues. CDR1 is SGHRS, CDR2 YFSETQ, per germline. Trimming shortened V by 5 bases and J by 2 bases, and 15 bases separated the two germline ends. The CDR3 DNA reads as TGCGCCAGCAGACCTGGACTCACCCTCACAGATACGCAGTATTTT. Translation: CASRPGLTLTDTQYF.

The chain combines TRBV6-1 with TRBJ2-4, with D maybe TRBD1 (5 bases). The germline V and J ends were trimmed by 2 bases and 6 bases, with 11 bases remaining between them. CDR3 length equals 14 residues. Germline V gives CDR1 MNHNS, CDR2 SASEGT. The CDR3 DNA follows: TGTGCCAGCAGTGAAAATGTAAGGGGAAACATTCAGTACTTC. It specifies CASSENVRGNIQYF.

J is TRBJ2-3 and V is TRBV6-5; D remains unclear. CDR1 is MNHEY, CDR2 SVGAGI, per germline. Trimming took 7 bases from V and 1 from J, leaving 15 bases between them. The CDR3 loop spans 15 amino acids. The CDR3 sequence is CASNRLQTGTDTQYF. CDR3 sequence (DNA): TGTGCCAGCAATAGACTCCAAACGGGCACAGATACGCAGTATTTT.

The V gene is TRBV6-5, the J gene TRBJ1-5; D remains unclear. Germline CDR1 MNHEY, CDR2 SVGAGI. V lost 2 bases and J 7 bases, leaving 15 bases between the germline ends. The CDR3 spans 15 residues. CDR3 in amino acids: CASSYGPALEQPQHF. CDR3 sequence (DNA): TGTGCCAGCAGTTACGGGCCAGCTCTCGAACAGCCCCAGCATTTT.

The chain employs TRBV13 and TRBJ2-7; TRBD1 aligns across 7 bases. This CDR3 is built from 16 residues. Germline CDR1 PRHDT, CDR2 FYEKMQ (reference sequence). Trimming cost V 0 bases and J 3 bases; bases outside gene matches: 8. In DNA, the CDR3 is TGTGCCAGCAGCTTAGGCTCAGGGACAGCAATCTACGAGCAGTACTTC. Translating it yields CASSLGSGTAIYEQYF.

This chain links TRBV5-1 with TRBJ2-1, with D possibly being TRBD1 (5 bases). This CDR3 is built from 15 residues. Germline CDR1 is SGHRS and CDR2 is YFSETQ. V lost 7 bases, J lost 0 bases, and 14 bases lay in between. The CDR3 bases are TGCGCCAGCGTGCTTGGGCAGGGCTCCTACAATGAGCAGTTCTTC. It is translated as CASVLGQGSYNEQFF.

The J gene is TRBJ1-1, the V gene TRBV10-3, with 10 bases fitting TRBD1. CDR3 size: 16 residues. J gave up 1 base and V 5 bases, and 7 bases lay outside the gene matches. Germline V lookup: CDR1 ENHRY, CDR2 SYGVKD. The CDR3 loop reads CAISTGTGAPNTEAFF. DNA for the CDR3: TGTGCCATCAGTACCGGGACAGGGGCCCCGAACACTGAAGCTTTCTTT.

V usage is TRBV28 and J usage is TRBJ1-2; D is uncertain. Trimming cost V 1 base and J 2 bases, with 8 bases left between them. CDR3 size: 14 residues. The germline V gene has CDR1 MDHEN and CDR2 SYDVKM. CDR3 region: CASSLSDTNYGYTF. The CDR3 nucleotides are TGTGCCAGCAGTTTATCAGACACCAACTATGGCTACACCTTC.

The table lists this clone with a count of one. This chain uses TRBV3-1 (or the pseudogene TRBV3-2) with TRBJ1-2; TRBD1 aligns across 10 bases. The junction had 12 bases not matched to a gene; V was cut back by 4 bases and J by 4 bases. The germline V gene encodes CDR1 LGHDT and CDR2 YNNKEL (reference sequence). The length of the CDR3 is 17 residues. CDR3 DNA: TGTGCCAGCAGCCCGGTCCGGGACAGGGGAGGTGGCTATGGCTACACCTTC. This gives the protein CASSPVRDRGGGYGYTF.

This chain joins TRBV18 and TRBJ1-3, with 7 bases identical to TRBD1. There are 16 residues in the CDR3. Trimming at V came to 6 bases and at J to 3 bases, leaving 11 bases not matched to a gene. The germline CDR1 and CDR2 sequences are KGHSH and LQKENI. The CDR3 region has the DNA TGTGCCAGCTCTCAACTAGGAGGGGGCGTTGGAAACACCATATATTTT. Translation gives CASSQLGGGVGNTIYF.

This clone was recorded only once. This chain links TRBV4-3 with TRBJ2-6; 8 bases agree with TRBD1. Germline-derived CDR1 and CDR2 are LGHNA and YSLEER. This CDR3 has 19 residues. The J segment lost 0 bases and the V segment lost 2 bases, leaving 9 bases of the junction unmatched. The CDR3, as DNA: TGCGCCAGCAGCCAAATGGGCACAGGGGGTTTCTCTGGGGCCAACGTCCTGACTTTC. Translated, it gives CASSQMGTGGFSGANVLTF.

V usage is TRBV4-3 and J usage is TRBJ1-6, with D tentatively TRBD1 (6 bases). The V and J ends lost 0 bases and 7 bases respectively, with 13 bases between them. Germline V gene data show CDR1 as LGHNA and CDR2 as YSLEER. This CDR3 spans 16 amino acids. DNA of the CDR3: TGCGCCAGCAGCCAAGACCGGGGGGGCTTGAATTCACCCCTCCACTTT. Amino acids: CASSQDRGGLNSPLHF.

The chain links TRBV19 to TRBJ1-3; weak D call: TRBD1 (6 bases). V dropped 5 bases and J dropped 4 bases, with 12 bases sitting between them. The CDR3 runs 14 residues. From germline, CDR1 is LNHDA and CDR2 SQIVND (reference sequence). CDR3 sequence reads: CASSFRQAGNTIYF. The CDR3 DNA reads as TGTGCCAGTAGTTTTCGACAGGCCGGAAACACCATATATTTT.

The CDR3 DNA reads as TGTGCCAGCAGCTTAGGCGAGGGGCGGGACGATACGCAGTATTTT. Translation gives CASSLGEGRDDTQYF. V gene TRBV7-2 combines with J gene TRBJ2-3; a possible D gene is TRBD2 (6 bases). Germline V lookup: CDR1 SGHTA, CDR2 FQGNSA. Trimming removed 1 base from V and 6 bases from J, with 14 bases in between. The CDR3 is 15 amino acids.

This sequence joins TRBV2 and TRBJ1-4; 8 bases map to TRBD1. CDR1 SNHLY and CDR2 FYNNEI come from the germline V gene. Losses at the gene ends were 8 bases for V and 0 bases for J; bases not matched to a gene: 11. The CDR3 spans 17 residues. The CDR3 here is CASDRGALMATNEKLFF. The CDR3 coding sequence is TGTGCCAGCGACAGGGGAGCATTAATGGCAACTAATGAAAAACTGTTTTTT.

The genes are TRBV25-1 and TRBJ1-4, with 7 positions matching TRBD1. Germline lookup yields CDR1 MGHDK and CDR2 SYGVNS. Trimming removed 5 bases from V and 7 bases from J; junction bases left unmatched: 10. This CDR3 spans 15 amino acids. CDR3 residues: CASSPGQGEIEKLFF. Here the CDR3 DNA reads TGTGCCAGCAGTCCAGGGCAGGGGGAGATTGAAAAACTGTTTTTT.

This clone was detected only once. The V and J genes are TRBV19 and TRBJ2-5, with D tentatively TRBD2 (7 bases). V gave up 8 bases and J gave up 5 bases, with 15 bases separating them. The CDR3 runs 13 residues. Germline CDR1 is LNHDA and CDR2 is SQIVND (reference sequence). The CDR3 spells CASRRGAGETQYF. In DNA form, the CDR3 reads TGTGCCAGTCGACGGGGGGCGGGGGAGACCCAGTACTTC.

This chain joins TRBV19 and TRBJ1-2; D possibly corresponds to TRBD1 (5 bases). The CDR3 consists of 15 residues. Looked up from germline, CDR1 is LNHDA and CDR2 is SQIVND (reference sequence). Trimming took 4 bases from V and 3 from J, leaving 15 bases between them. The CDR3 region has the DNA TGTGCCAGTAGTACCATTGGGACTTACGACTATGGCTACACCTTC. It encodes CASSTIGTYDYGYTF. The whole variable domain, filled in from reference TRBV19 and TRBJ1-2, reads DGGITQSPKYLFRKEGQNVTLSCEQNLNHDAMYWYRQDPGQGLRLIYYSQIVNDFQKGDIAEGYSVSREKKESFPLTVTSAQKNPTAFYLCASSTIGTYDYGYTFGSGTRLTVV.

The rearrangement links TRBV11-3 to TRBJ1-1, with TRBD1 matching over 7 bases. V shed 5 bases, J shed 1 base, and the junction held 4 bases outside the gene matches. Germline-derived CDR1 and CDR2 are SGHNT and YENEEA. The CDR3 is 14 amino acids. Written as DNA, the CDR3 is TGTGCCAGCAGCCAGGGGACAGCGAACACTGAAGCTTTCTTT. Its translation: CASSQGTANTEAFF. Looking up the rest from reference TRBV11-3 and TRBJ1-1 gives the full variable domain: EAGVVQSPRYKIIEKKQPVAFWCNPISGHNTLYWYLQNLGQGPELLIRYENEEAVDDSQLPKDRFSAERLKGVDSTLKIQPAELGDSAVYLCASSQGTANTEAFFGQGTRLTVV.

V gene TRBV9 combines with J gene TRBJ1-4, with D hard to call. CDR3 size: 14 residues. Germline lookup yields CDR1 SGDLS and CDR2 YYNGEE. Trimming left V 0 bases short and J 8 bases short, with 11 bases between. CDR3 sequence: CASSVGGGNEKLFF. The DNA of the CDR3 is TGTGCCAGCAGCGTAGGTGGAGGGAACGAAAAACTGTTTTTT.

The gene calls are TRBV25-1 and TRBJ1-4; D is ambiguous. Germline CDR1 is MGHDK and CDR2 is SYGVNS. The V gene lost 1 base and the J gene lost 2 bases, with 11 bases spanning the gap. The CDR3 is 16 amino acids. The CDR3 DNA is TGTGCCAGCAGTGAATTCTCGGTCACTACTAATGAAAAACTGTTTTTT. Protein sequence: CASSEFSVTTNEKLFF.

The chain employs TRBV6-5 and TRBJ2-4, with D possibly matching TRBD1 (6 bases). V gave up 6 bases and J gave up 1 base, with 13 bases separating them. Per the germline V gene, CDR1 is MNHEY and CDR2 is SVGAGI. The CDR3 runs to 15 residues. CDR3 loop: CASRHNRDAKNIQYF. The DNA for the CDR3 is TGTGCCAGCAGGCACAACAGGGACGCCAAAAACATTCAGTACTTC.

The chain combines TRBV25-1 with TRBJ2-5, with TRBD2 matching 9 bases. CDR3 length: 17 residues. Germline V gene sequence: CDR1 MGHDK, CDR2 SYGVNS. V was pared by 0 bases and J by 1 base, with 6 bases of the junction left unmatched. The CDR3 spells CASSEYLSGGTQETQYF. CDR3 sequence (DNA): TGTGCCAGCAGTGAATATTTGAGCGGGGGGACCCAAGAGACCCAGTACTTC.

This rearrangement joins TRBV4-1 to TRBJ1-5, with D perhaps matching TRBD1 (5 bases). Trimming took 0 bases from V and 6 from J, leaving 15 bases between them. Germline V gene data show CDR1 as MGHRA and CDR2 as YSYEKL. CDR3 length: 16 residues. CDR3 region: CASSQDQKGSGQPQHF. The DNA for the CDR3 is TGCGCCAGCAGCCAAGATCAGAAGGGGTCAGGTCAGCCCCAGCATTTT.